A single sample is the source of the 25 T cell receptor beta chains below, sequenced in a study of blood T cell repertoires in COVID-19. Sequencing was performed with immunoSEQ multiplex PCR; in TCRdb, only in-frame clones are kept and a portion is missing. Of hundreds of thousands of clones in the sample, more than 80% are singletons; the top ten hold 0.95% to 1.2%. The sequenced sample was PBMCs or T cells enriched from blood (not recorded which). These receptors were collected from a man aged 30 to 45 who had recovered from COVID-19.

Notes on this clone: One junction end does not reproduce the germline sequence, and a read error may be involved. CDR3 DNA sequence: TGTGCCAGCAACTTAGTGTTCGATCAGCCCCAGCATTTT. It specifies CASNLVFDQPQHF. This chain connects TRBV7-2 to TRBJ1-5; D call uncertain. Per the germline V gene, CDR1 is SGHTA and CDR2 is FQGNSA. The CDR3 covers 13 residues.

This chain uses TRBV12-3 or TRBV12-4 with TRBJ2-2; D is uncertain. V gave up 6 bases and J gave up 7 bases, with 12 bases separating them. The CDR3 consists of 13 residues. In DNA form, the CDR3 reads TGTGCCAGCAGGCCCCGGCGGAGCGGGGAGCTGTTTTTT. Residues: CASRPRRSGELFF.

The chain has TRBV7-7 and TRBJ2-5; 10 bases fit TRBD1. Looked up from germline, CDR1 is SSHAT and CDR2 is FNYEAQ (reference sequence). This CDR3 has 17 residues. The V gene end was trimmed by 2 bases and the J gene end by 1 base; junction bases not matched to a gene: 7. Written as DNA, the CDR3 is TGTGCCAGCAGCTTATCTTGGACAGGGGGTATCCAAGAGACCCAGTACTTC. It specifies CASSLSWTGGIQETQYF.

The J gene is TRBJ2-3, the V gene TRBV5-1; 7 nucleotides line up with TRBD2. Germline V lookup: CDR1 SGHRS, CDR2 YFSETQ. J gave up 2 bases and V 4 bases, and 7 bases lay outside the gene matches. CDR3 length: 15 residues. CDR3 in DNA: TGCGCCAGCAGCGCCCGGAGCGGGAACACAGATACGCAGTATTTT. Amino acids: CASSARSGNTDTQYF.

The rearrangement links TRBV3-1 (or the pseudogene TRBV3-2) to TRBJ1-2; TRBD1 agrees at 8 bases. The J segment lost 8 bases and the V segment lost 6 bases, leaving 11 bases of the junction unmatched. In germline, CDR1 is LGHDT, CDR2 YNNKEL (reference sequence). The CDR3 is made up of 14 amino acids. The CDR3 DNA is TGTGCCAGCAGTTCAGGGGGCCGAACTGGCGGCTACACCTTC. It yields the protein CASSSGGRTGGYTF.

The genes are TRBV4-1 and TRBJ1-5, with 7 bases fitting TRBD1. CDR1 MGHRA and CDR2 YSYEKL come from the germline V gene. The CDR3 is made up of 20 amino acids. The trim removed 3 bases at V and 3 bases at J, leaving 20 bases unmatched. The DNA of the CDR3 is TGCGCCAGCAGCCATCCACGGGACAGCCGATTGACGGTGGTCAATCAGCCCCAGCATTTT. Translated: CASSHPRDSRLTVVNQPQHF.

The chain is built from TRBV7-9 and TRBJ1-3; tentative D call: TRBD1 (6 bases). The CDR3 consists of 15 residues. Germline V CDR1 and CDR2: SEHNR, FQNEAQ (reference sequence). V was trimmed by 5 bases and J by 0 bases, leaving 11 bases between them. CDR3 residues: CASSLKDSSGNTIYF. DNA of the CDR3: TGTGCCAGCAGCCTTAAGGACAGCTCTGGAAACACCATATATTTT.

V and J are TRBV23-1 and TRBJ2-7; weak D call: TRBD2 (5 bases). TRBV23-1 is labeled an ORF, and its function is uncertain. The CDR3 is 16 residues long. The germline V and J ends were trimmed by 8 bases and 5 bases, with 25 bases remaining between them. In DNA, the CDR3 is TGCGCCAGCGGCCCCTTCTATGTCGGGGAGACCCACGAGCAGTACTTC. Its translation is CASGPFYVGETHEQYF.

The rearrangement joins TRBV6-6 to TRBJ2-2; 7 bases are a match to TRBD1. The germline gives CDR1 MNHNY, CDR2 SVGAGI (reference sequence). V shed 2 bases, J shed 4 bases, and the junction held 4 bases outside the gene matches. The CDR3 spans 15 residues. The CDR3 DNA reads TGTGCCAGCAGTTACGCGACAGGGCGCACCGGGGAGCTGTTTTTT. Translation gives CASSYATGRTGELFF.

Concerning this clone: Other nucleotide sequences from this sample produce the same CDR3. This chain joins TRBV18 and TRBJ2-3; 10 bases map to TRBD2. Looked up from germline, CDR1 is KGHSH and CDR2 is LQKENI. This CDR3 contains 15 residues. Germline trimming cut 0 bases from V and 5 bases from J; bases unmatched to any gene: 2. The CDR3 reads CASSPPLAGVDTQYF. The CDR3 DNA follows: TGTGCCAGCTCACCACCTCTAGCGGGAGTAGATACGCAGTATTTT.

This clone has only a few counts. The chain couples TRBV7-2 to TRBJ2-2; the match to TRBD2 covers 9 bases. Germline CDR1 reads SGHTA; CDR2 reads FQGNSA. The CDR3 has 17 residues. Trimming removed 7 bases from V and 3 bases from J; junction bases left unmatched: 12. In DNA form, the CDR3 reads TGTGCCAGCAAAGTTCTTAGCGGGAGCTTTTACACCGGGGAGCTGTTTTTT. Translating gives CASKVLSGSFYTGELFF.

V gene TRBV7-8 combines with J gene TRBJ1-1; maybe TRBD1 (5 bases). The CDR3 has 14 amino acids. Trimming removed 4 bases from V and 1 base from J, with 10 bases in between. CDR1 SGHVS and CDR2 FQNEAQ come from the germline V gene. The CDR3: CASSSGHANTEAFF. The CDR3 DNA reads as TGTGCCAGCAGCTCCGGACACGCGAACACTGAAGCTTTCTTT.

The genes are TRBV2 and TRBJ2-5, with 11 bases matching TRBD1. The CDR3 covers 16 residues. Germline CDR1 and CDR2: SNHLY and FYNNEI. V dropped 6 bases and J dropped 4; count of bases not matched to a gene: 10. Here the CDR3 reads CASSSRTGGSRETQYF. Here the CDR3 DNA reads TGTGCCAGCAGCTCTAGGACAGGGGGCTCGAGAGAGACCCAGTACTTC.

The V gene is TRBV9, the J gene TRBJ2-1; 11 bases map to TRBD2. Germline trimming cut 4 bases from V and 5 bases from J; bases unmatched to any gene: 11. Germline CDR1 reads SGDLS; CDR2 reads YYNGEE. This CDR3 comprises 17 residues. This CDR3 is CASSPNVLAGVHNEQFF. The CDR3 DNA follows: TGTGCCAGCAGCCCTAACGTACTAGCGGGAGTCCACAATGAGCAGTTCTTC.

The CDR3 DNA is TGTGCCAGCTCCGATGATACAGGGGGAGATGGGGGTTCACCCCTCCACTTT. Its translation: CASSDDTGGDGGSPLHF. This rearrangement joins TRBV18 to TRBJ1-6, with 8 bases matching TRBD1. Germline-derived CDR1 and CDR2 are KGHSH and LQKENI. The CDR3 is 17 amino acids. V lost 6 bases, J lost 9 bases, and 16 bases stayed unmatched.

The V gene is TRBV4-1, the J gene TRBJ2-7, with a possible D match to TRBD1 (5 bases). Trimming shortened V by 1 base and J by 2 bases, and 12 bases separated the two germline ends. Germline-derived CDR1 and CDR2 are MGHRA and YSYEKL. There are 15 residues in the CDR3. CDR3 sequence reads: CASSQVAGPPYEQYF. The CDR3 nucleotides read TGCGCCAGCAGCCAAGTTGCAGGGCCCCCCTACGAGCAGTACTTC.

V is TRBV7-3 and J is TRBJ2-1, with 9 nucleotides matching TRBD2. CDR1 and CDR2 (germline): SGHTA, FQGTGA. V was pared by 3 bases and J by 10 bases, with 10 bases of the junction left unmatched. The CDR3 sequence is 15 residues long. CDR3 DNA sequence: TGTGCCAGCAGCTTCTCTAGCGGGACGAGAGGAGAGCAGTTCTTC. It yields the protein CASSFSSGTRGEQFF.

The chain has TRBV7-9 and TRBJ2-3; D possibly corresponds to TRBD2 (6 bases). V was clipped by 4 bases and J by 1 base, with 15 bases between them. Germline V gene lookup returns CDR1 SEHNR and CDR2 FQNEAQ (reference sequence). The CDR3 is 16 amino acids. Here the CDR3 reads CASSSTSGSGTDTQYF. CDR3 sequence (DNA): TGTGCCAGCAGCTCAACCTCCGGGAGCGGCACAGATACGCAGTATTTT.

The chain joins TRBV7-9 to TRBJ2-2, with TRBD2 identical over 10 bases. Germline values: CDR1 SEHNR, CDR2 FQNEAQ (reference sequence). With V trimmed by 5 bases and J by 2 bases, 2 bases remained unmatched. CDR3 length: 15 residues. The CDR3 nucleotides read TGTGCCAGCAGCCAACTAGCGGGAAACACCGGGGAGCTGTTTTTT. Its translation is CASSQLAGNTGELFF.

This clone appeared once. CDR3 loop: CASSPLGAKNIQYF. The CDR3 DNA sequence: TGTGCCAGCAGCCCGCTAGGAGCCAAAAACATTCAGTACTTC. The chain combines TRBV7-9 with TRBJ2-4; D is undetermined. This CDR3 has 14 residues. The V end was cut by 5 bases, the J end by 0 bases, with 8 bases between. Germline CDR1 SEHNR, CDR2 FQNEAQ (reference sequence).

The chain joins TRBV4-1 to TRBJ2-7; a weak D match, TRBD2 (6 bases). The length of the CDR3 is 16 residues. Germline loops: CDR1 MGHRA, CDR2 YSYEKL. Deletions cut 1 base from V and 0 bases from J, with 13 bases between. The CDR3 nucleotides read TGCGCCAGCAGCCAAGTCGGCGGGATGGCCTCCTACGAGCAGTACTTC. This codes for CASSQVGGMASYEQYF.

The chain carries TRBV18 and TRBJ1-1, with D possibly matching TRBD1 (6 bases). Looked up from germline, CDR1 is KGHSH and CDR2 is LQKENI. V lost 0 bases and J 4 bases, leaving 12 bases between the germline ends. This CDR3 is 15 amino acids long. The CDR3 here is CASSPPAGATTEAFF. The CDR3 coding sequence is TGTGCCAGCTCACCACCAGCAGGGGCGACCACTGAAGCTTTCTTT.

The rearrangement uses TRBV5-1 and TRBJ2-5; weak D call: TRBD1 (6 bases). V lost 3 bases and J lost 3, with 9 bases in between. The CDR3 length is 13 residues. Germline loops: CDR1 SGHRS, CDR2 YFSETQ. The CDR3 loop reads CASSSGTKETQYF. The CDR3, as DNA: TGCGCCAGCAGCTCCGGGACAAAAGAGACCCAGTACTTC.

The rearrangement links TRBV7-2 to TRBJ2-4; D is possibly TRBD1 (5 bases). Germline V gene sequence: CDR1 SGHTA, CDR2 FQGNSA. The germline V and J ends were trimmed by 0 bases and 0 bases, with 15 bases remaining between them. CDR3 size: 18 residues. This chain's CDR3 is CASSLAILTALAKNIQYF. The DNA of the CDR3 is TGTGCCAGCAGCTTAGCGATACTGACAGCCCTAGCCAAAAACATTCAGTACTTC. The full variable domain, with the rest looked up from reference TRBV7-2 and TRBJ2-4, is GAGVSQSPSNKVTEKGKDVELRCDPISGHTALYWYRQSLGQGLEFLIYFQGNSAPDKSGLPSDRFSAERTGGSVSTLTIQRTQQEDSAVYLCASSLAILTALAKNIQYFGAGTRLSVL.

V usage is TRBV18 and J usage is TRBJ1-1, with 7 positions matching TRBD1. Looked up from germline, CDR1 is KGHSH and CDR2 is LQKENI. The length of the CDR3 is 15 residues. J was trimmed by 1 base and V by 0 bases; bases with no gene match: 2. The CDR3 sequence is CASSPPGQANTEAFF. The CDR3 region has the DNA TGTGCCAGCTCACCACCTGGACAGGCGAACACTGAAGCTTTCTTT.